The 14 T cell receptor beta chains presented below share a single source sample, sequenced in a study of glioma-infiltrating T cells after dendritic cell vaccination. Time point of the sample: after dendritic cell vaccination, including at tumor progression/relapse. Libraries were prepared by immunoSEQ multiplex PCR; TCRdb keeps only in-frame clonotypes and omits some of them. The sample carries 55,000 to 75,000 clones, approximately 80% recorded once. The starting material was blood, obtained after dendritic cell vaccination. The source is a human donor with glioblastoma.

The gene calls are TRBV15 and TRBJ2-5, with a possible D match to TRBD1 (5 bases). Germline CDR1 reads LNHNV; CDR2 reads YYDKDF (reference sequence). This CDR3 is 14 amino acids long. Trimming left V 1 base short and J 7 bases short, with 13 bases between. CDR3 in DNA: TGTGCCACCAGCAGAGGAAGGGGTTTCGCGACCCAGTACTTC. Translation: CATSRGRGFATQYF.

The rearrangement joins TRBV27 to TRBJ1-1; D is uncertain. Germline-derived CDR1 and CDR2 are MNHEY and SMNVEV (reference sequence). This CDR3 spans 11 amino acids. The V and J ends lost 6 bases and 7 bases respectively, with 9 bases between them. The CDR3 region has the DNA TGTGCCAGCAGGAGAGGGCTTGAAGCTTTCTTT. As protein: CASRRGLEAFF.

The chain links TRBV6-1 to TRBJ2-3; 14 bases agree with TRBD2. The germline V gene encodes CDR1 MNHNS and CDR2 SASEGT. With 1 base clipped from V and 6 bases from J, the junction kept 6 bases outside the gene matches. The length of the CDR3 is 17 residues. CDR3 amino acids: CASSEGLAGGLSDTQYF. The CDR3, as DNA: TGTGCCAGCAGTGAAGGACTAGCGGGGGGGCTGAGCGATACGCAGTATTTT.

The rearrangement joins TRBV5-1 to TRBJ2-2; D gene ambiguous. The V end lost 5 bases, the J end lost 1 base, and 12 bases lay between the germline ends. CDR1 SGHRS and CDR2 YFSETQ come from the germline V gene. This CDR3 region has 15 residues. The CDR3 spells CASSYTVENTGELFF. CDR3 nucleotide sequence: TGCGCCAGCAGTTACACAGTGGAGAACACCGGGGAGCTGTTTTTT.

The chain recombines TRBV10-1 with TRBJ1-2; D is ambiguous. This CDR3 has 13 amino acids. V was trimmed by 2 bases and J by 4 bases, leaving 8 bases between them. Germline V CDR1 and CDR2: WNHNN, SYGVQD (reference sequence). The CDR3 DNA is TGCGCCAGCAGTGAGAACCCCAGCTATGGCTACACCTTC. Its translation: CASSENPSYGYTF.

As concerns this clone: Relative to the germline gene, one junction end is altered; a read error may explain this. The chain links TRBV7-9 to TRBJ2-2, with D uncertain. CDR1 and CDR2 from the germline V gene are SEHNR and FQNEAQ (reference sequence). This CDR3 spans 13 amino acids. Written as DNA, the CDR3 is TGTGCCACCAGCCTCGTCCGTTCCGGGGAGCTGTTTTTT. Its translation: CATSLVRSGELFF. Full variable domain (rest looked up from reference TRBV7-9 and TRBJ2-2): DTGVSQNPRHKITKRGQNVTFRCDPISEHNRLYWYRQTLGQGPEFLTYFQNEAQLEKSRLLSDRFSAERPKGSFSTLEIQRTEQGDSAMYLCATSLVRSGELFFGEGSRLTVL.

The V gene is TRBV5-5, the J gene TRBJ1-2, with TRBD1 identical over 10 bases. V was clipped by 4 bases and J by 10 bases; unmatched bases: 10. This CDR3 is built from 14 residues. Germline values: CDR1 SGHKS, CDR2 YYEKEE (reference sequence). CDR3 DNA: TGTGCCAGCAGCGCTGGGGGGGACAGGGGCCCCTACACCTTC. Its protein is CASSAGGDRGPYTF. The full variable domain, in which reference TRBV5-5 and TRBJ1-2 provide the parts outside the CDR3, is DAGVTQSPTHLIKTRGQQVTLRCSPISGHKSVSWYQQVLGQGPQFIFQYYEKEERGRGNFPDRFSARQFPNYSSELNVNALLLGDSALYLCASSAGGDRGPYTFGSGTRLTVV.

The CDR3 loop reads CASSQVREQAMWGAFF. CDR3 nucleotide sequence: TGCGCCAGCAGCCAAGTCAGGGAACAGGCAATGTGGGGAGCTTTCTTT. The chain employs TRBV4-1 and TRBJ1-1, with D perhaps TRBD1 (5 bases). Germline V gives CDR1 MGHRA, CDR2 YSYEKL. The CDR3 is 16 amino acids. V gave up 1 base and J gave up 10 bases, with 22 bases separating them.

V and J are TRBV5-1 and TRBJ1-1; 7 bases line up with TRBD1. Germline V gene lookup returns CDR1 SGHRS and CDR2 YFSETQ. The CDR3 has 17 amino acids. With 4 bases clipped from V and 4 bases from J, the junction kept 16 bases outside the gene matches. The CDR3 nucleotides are TGCGCCAGCAGCCCAGGGGGAATACTCGTATCGGGCACTGAAGCTTTCTTT. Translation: CASSPGGILVSGTEAFF.

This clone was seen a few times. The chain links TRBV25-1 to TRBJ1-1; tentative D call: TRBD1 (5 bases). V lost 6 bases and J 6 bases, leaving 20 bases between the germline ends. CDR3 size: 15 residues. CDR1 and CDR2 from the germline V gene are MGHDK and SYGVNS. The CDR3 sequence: CASRVGGAGNAEAFF. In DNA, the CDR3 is TGTGCCAGCAGGGTGGGGGGAGCGGGTAACGCTGAAGCTTTCTTT.

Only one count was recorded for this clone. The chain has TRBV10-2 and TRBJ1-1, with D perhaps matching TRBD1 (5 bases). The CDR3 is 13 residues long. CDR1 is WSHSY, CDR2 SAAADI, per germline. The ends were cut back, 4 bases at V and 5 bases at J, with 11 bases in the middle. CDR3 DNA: TGCGCCAGCAGTGTGCCGGAGGGGACTGAAGCTTTCTTT. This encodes CASSVPEGTEAFF.

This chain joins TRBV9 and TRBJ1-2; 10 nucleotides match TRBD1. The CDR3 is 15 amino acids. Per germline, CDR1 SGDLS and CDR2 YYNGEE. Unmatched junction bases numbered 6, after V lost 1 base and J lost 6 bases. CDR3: CASSVPDRGPHGYTF. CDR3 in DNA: TGTGCCAGCAGCGTACCCGACAGGGGGCCGCATGGCTACACCTTC.

CDR3 nucleotide sequence: TGTGCCAGCAGCCGGACTCAGACGGGGACAGATAGCAATCAGCCCCAGCATTTT. Its protein is CASSRTQTGTDSNQPQHF. The V gene is TRBV7-9, the J gene TRBJ1-5, with TRBD1 matching 7 bases. From germline, CDR1 is SEHNR and CDR2 FQNEAQ (reference sequence). The CDR3 is 18 residues long. With 5 bases clipped from V and 0 bases from J, the junction kept 13 bases outside the gene matches.

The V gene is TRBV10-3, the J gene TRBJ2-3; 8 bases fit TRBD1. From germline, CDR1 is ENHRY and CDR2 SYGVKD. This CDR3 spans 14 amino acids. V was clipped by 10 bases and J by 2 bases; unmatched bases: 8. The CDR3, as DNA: TGTGCCACCCAGCAGGGGGCACACACAGATACGCAGTATTTT. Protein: CATQQGAHTDTQYF.